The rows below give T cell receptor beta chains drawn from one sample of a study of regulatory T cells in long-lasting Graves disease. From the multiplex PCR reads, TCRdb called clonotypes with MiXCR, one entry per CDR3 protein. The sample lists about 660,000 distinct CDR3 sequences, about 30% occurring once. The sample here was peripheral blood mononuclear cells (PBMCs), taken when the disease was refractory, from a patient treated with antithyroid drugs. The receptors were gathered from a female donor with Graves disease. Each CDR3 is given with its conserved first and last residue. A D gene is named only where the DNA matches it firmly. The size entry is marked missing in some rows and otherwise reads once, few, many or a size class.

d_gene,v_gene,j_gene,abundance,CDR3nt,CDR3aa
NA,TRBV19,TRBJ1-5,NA,TGTGCCAGTAGCCCAACAGGGTCATATCAGCCCCAGCATTTT,CASSPTGSYQPQHF
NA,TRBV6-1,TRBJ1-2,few,TGTGCCAGCAGTCCTCCCGCAGGGCCCCACTATGGCTACACCTTC,CASSPPAGPHYGYTF
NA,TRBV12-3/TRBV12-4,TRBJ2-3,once,TGTGCCAGCAGTCCCTTTAGGGGGAGGGCCCCCGGGTATACAGATACGCAGTATTTT,CASSPFRGRAPGYTDTQYF
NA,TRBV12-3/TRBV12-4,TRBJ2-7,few,TGTGCCAGCAGTCCCACGGGAGTCTTGGGCCCCTACGAGCAGTACTTC,CASSPTGVLGPYEQYF
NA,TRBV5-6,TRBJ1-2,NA,TGTGCCAGCAGCTTGGCTCGGAGGGGGAACTATGGCTACACCTTC,CASSLARRGNYGYTF
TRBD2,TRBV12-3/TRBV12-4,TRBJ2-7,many,TGTGCCAGCAGTCAAGGACTAGCGGGGATTCCCTACGAGCAGTACTTC,CASSQGLAGIPYEQYF
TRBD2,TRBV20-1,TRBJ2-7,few,TGCAGTGCTACCCCAATAGCGGGAGGAGGCGAGCAGTACTTC,CSATPIAGGGEQYF
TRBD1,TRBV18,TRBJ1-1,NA,TGTGCCAGCTCATCTCTGGACAGGAGGACTGAAGCTTTCTTT,CASSSLDRRTEAFF
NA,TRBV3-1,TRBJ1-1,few,TGTGCCAGCAGCCTGGAGTCGGCGCGTCTGGCTTTCTTT,CASSLESARLAFF
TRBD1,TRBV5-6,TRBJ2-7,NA,TGTGCCAGCAGCTTGGGGGGACAGGCTTACGAGCAGTACTTC,CASSLGGQAYEQYF
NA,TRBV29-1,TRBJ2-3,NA,TGCAGCTCCCGGCGAGGGGTCGGCACAGATACGCAGTATTTT,CSSRRGVGTDTQYF
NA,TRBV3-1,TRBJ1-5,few,TGTGCCAGCAGCCAGGGAATAAGCAATCAGCCCCAGCATTTT,CASSQGISNQPQHF
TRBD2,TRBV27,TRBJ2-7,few,TGTGCCAGCAAACTAGCGGGAGGGGGGTACGAGCAGTACTTC,CASKLAGGGYEQYF
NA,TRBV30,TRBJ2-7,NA,TGTGCCTGGAGCAGGGCCCAGGGCGCCTACGAGCAGTACTTC,CAWSRAQGAYEQYF
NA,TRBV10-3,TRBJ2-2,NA,TGTGCCATCGGGGAAATTGCGGGCACCGGGGAGCTGTTTTTT,CAIGEIAGTGELFF
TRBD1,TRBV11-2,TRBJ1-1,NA,TGTGCCAGCAGCTTAGACAGGGGGAAGGGAGGCACTGAAGCTTTCTTT,CASSLDRGKGGTEAFF
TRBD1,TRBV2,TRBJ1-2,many,TGTGCCAGCAGGGAGGGGGCGCAGCACTATGGCTACACCTTC,CASREGAQHYGYTF
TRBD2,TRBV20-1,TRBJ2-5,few,TGCAGTGCGCGACCCGGGACTAGTATACAAGAGACCCAGTACTTC,CSARPGTSIQETQYF
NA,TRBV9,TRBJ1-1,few,TGTGCCAGCAGCGCCTCCAACACTGAAGCTTTCTTT,CASSASNTEAFF
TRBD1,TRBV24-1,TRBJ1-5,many,TGTGCCACCAGTGATCCCGGGACAGACCACCCTCGGCCCCAGCATTTT,CATSDPGTDHPRPQHF
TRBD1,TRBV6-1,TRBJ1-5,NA,TGTGCCAGCAGTGGACAGGGCTATAATCAGCCCCAGCATTTT,CASSGQGYNQPQHF
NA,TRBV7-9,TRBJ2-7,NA,TGTGCCAGCAGCTCCGGGGGCTTTAACAGCGGGTCCTACGAGCAGTACTTC,CASSSGGFNSGSYEQYF